These 29 T cell receptor beta chains originate from one sample sequenced in a study of T-cell memory formation after mild COVID-19. TCRdb reprocessed the 5' RACE reads via MiXCR and lists one record per CDR3 protein. This sample yields 580,000 or so distinct CDR3 sequences, of which 17% are seen a single time; about 8.1% belongs to the top ten. Sequenced: PBMCs or a T cell subset sorted from them (not recorded which). The receptors here all came from an adult woman who had mild COVID-19 (a few samples of this study predate the infection). Cell type and time point are not known.

This clonotype was counted only a few times. The V call is TRBV12-3 or TRBV12-4, the J call TRBJ2-7; D uncertain. This CDR3 is 11 amino acids long. Trimming removed 4 bases from V and 12 bases from J, with 13 bases in between. The CDR3 loop reads CASSSVGPRYF. DNA for the CDR3: TGTGCCAGCAGTTCCGTGGGCCCCCGGTACTTC.

This rearrangement joins TRBV7-9 to TRBJ1-6, with D unresolved. The germline V gene has CDR1 SEHNR and CDR2 FQNEAQ (reference sequence). Trimming left V 2 bases short and J 9 bases short, with 11 bases between. The CDR3 length is 14 residues. Here the CDR3 reads CASSLTGVGSPLHF. CDR3 nucleotide sequence: TGTGCCAGCAGCTTAACCGGGGTCGGTTCACCCCTCCACTTT.

This clonotype was seen more than once but under ten times. The chain employs TRBV4-3 and TRBJ2-3, with D possibly TRBD1 on 6 matching bases. The CDR3 spans 15 residues. Trimming took off 0 bases at V and 3 bases at J, with 10 bases between the two ends. Germline V lookup: CDR1 LGHNA, CDR2 YSLEER. The CDR3 DNA reads as TGCGCCAGCAGCCAAGAACCAGGGGCAACAGATACGCAGTATTTT. Translating gives CASSQEPGATDTQYF.

This clonotype has a handful of counts. The chain links TRBV10-3 to TRBJ1-2; no firm D call. Trimming took off 3 bases at V and 2 bases at J, with 10 bases between the two ends. CDR3 length: 14 residues. The germline V gene encodes CDR1 ENHRY and CDR2 SYGVKD. CDR3 DNA: TGTGCCATCAGTGAAAAGGACGGGAACTATGGCTACACCTTC. This sequence encodes CAISEKDGNYGYTF.

CDR3 region: CSARPVAGDSTDTQYF. The CDR3 nucleotides read TGCAGTGCTAGGCCCGTAGCGGGAGATAGCACAGATACGCAGTATTTT. The chain recombines TRBV20-1 with TRBJ2-3; 9 bases are shared with TRBD2. The germline gives CDR1 DFQATT, CDR2 SNEGSKA (reference sequence). The CDR3 has 16 amino acids. V lost 3 bases and J lost 0; bases outside the gene matches: 7.

This clonotype has just a few counts. This rearrangement joins TRBV6-1 to TRBJ2-2; D not certain. This CDR3 contains 13 residues. The ends were cut back, 11 bases at V and 0 bases at J, with 10 bases in the middle. Germline V CDR1 and CDR2: MNHNS, SASEGT. This CDR3 reads CAYAVTNTGELFF. In DNA form, the CDR3 reads TGTGCCTATGCCGTGACGAACACCGGGGAGCTGTTTTTT.

This chain links TRBV12-3 or TRBV12-4 with TRBJ2-7; no clear D. The CDR3 is 14 amino acids. V lost 1 base to trimming and J lost 0 bases, with 7 bases between them. In DNA, the CDR3 is TGTGCCAGCAGTTTAGACAGTACCTCCTACGAGCAGTACTTC. Protein sequence: CASSLDSTSYEQYF.

Here the CDR3 reads CASSLAGRPNYGYTF. The CDR3 DNA reads TGTGCCAGCAGCTTAGCGGGCAGGCCGAACTATGGCTACACCTTC. V is TRBV7-9 and J is TRBJ1-2; no definite D call. Trimming removed 0 bases at V and 2 bases at J, with 10 bases between. Per germline, CDR1 SEHNR and CDR2 FQNEAQ (reference sequence). This CDR3 comprises 15 residues.

The genes are TRBV29-1 and TRBJ1-5, with D unclear. CDR1 is SQVTM, CDR2 ANQGSEA, per germline. The CDR3 runs to 13 residues. V was pared by 6 bases and J by 5 bases, with 14 bases between. CDR3 loop: CSVAIERDQPQHF. For the CDR3, the DNA is TGCAGCGTCGCGATAGAAAGAGATCAGCCCCAGCATTTT.

This clonotype was counted between two and nine times. In DNA form, the CDR3 reads TGTGCCAGCAGCTTGGGTTTAGCCGACTTAATAGGAGGGGAGCTGTTTTTT. It encodes CASSLGLADLIGGELFF. The chain carries TRBV5-4 and TRBJ2-2, with D unclear. CDR1 and CDR2 (germline): SGHNT, YYREEE (reference sequence). Trimming removed 0 bases from V and 8 bases from J, with 20 bases in between. CDR3 length: 17 amino acids.

The J gene is TRBJ2-7, the V gene TRBV11-3; D is possibly TRBD2 (5 bases). The ends were cut back, 6 bases at V and 4 bases at J, with 13 bases in the middle. CDR1 and CDR2 from the germline V gene are SGHNT and YENEEA. The CDR3 has 13 amino acids. The DNA for the CDR3 is TGTGCCAGCAGTACGAGCGGTTGGTACGAGCAGTACTTC. Protein product: CASSTSGWYEQYF.

There are many counts of this clonotype. The CDR3 DNA follows: TGCGCCAGCAGCTTAGGGGACACAGATACGCAGTATTTT. Translating it yields CASSLGDTDTQYF. V usage is TRBV5-1 and J usage is TRBJ2-3; D perhaps matches TRBD1 (5 bases). Trimming took 2 bases from V and 2 from J, leaving 6 bases between them. The CDR3 is made up of 13 amino acids. Germline V gene data show CDR1 as SGHRS and CDR2 as YFSETQ.

The chain employs TRBV10-3 and TRBJ2-7; 7 nucleotides match TRBD1. V dropped 5 bases and J dropped 2; count of bases not matched to a gene: 3. The CDR3 runs to 13 residues. Germline values: CDR1 ENHRY, CDR2 SYGVKD. The CDR3 protein is CAISKDRTYEQYF. CDR3 coding DNA: TGTGCCATCAGTAAGGACAGGACCTACGAGCAGTACTTC.

This clonotype has a handful of counts. The chain combines TRBV7-2 with TRBJ2-3; 7 nucleotides match TRBD2. CDR3 length equals 16 residues. The germline V gene has CDR1 SGHTA and CDR2 FQGNSA. V lost 10 bases and J lost 2; bases outside the gene matches: 15. The CDR3 DNA reads TGTGCCACCACTTATCTTGGGGGACTAATCACAGATACGCAGTATTTT. Translation: CATTYLGGLITDTQYF.

The V call is TRBV25-1, the J call TRBJ1-5; D ambiguous. Trimming took off 4 bases at V and 4 bases at J, with 11 bases between the two ends. Germline assignment: CDR1 MGHDK and CDR2 SYGVNS. The CDR3 has 14 residues. The CDR3 DNA follows: TGTGCCAGCAGTGGCCCCGCCGCTAATCAGCCCCAGCATTTT. Translated: CASSGPAANQPQHF. The whole variable domain, filled in from reference TRBV25-1 and TRBJ1-5, reads EADIYQTPRYLVIGTGKKITLECSQTMGHDKMYWYQQDPGMELHLIHYSYGVNSTEKGDLSSESTVSRIRTEHFPLTLESARPSHTSQYLCASSGPAANQPQHFGDGTRLSIL.

The chain carries TRBV30 and TRBJ1-1, with D possibly being TRBD1 (5 bases). This CDR3 has 13 residues. V dropped 2 bases and J dropped 1 base, with 8 bases sitting between them. Germline values: CDR1 GTSNPN, CDR2 SVGIG (reference sequence). CDR3 sequence reads: CAWSRGRNTEAFF. In DNA, the CDR3 is TGTGCCTGGAGTAGGGGCCGGAACACTGAAGCTTTCTTT.

The CDR3 loop reads CASSVGTGGAWTQYF. As DNA, the CDR3 is TGTGCCAGCAGCGTCGGGACAGGGGGCGCGTGGACCCAGTACTTC. The chain has TRBV7-6 and TRBJ2-5, with 12 bases that match TRBD1. The trim removed 5 bases at V and 7 bases at J, leaving 8 bases unmatched. This CDR3 spans 15 amino acids. Germline V gene lookup returns CDR1 SGHVS and CDR2 FNYEAQ.

This clonotype was seen only a few times. This sequence joins TRBV7-2 and TRBJ1-4, with D possibly TRBD1 on 6 matching bases. V was shortened by 5 bases and J by 0 bases, with 10 bases between the two germline ends. This CDR3 has 15 amino acids. CDR1 is SGHTA and CDR2 is FQGNSA in the germline V gene. The CDR3: CASSLWTATNEKLFF. The CDR3 DNA is TGTGCCAGCAGCCTGTGGACAGCAACTAATGAAAAACTGTTTTTT. Full variable domain (outside the CDR3, taken from reference TRBV7-2 and TRBJ1-4): GAGVSQSPSNKVTEKGKDVELRCDPISGHTALYWYRQSLGQGLEFLIYFQGNSAPDKSGLPSDRFSAERTGGSVSTLTIQRTQQEDSAVYLCASSLWTATNEKLFFGSGTQLSVL.

This clonotype has more than one count but fewer than ten. This chain connects TRBV5-5 to TRBJ2-5, with TRBD1 as a possible D gene (6 bases). V lost 3 bases to trimming and J lost 5 bases, with 14 bases between them. This CDR3 region has 14 residues. From germline, CDR1 is SGHKS and CDR2 YYEKEE (reference sequence). The CDR3 DNA sequence: TGTGCCAGCAGCTCGAGTGGGGGCCCGGAGACCCAGTACTTC. Translation: CASSSSGGPETQYF.

V gene TRBV24-1 combines with J gene TRBJ1-1, with D perhaps TRBD1 (6 bases). V lost 4 bases to trimming and J lost 1 base, with 18 bases between them. CDR1 is KGHDR and CDR2 is SFDVKD in the germline V gene. The CDR3 is made up of 17 amino acids. CDR3 sequence reads: CATSESTRTDPNTEAFF. Here the CDR3 DNA reads TGTGCCACCAGTGAGTCAACCCGGACAGACCCGAACACTGAAGCTTTCTTT.

In its sample, this clonotype was seen a few times. V gene TRBV29-1 combines with J gene TRBJ1-5; D is uncertain. The CDR3 loop spans 13 amino acids. V was clipped by 6 bases and J by 2 bases, with 11 bases between them. The germline V gene has CDR1 SQVTM and CDR2 ANQGSEA. In DNA, the CDR3 is TGCAGCGTCGCGGAGGATCGCAATCAGCCCCAGCATTTT. The encoded protein is CSVAEDRNQPQHF.

This clonotype was seen a handful of times. This CDR3 is CATRQGVSEQYF. DNA of the CDR3: TGTGCCACCCGACAGGGAGTGAGCGAGCAGTACTTC. The chain links TRBV6-6 to TRBJ2-7; TRBD1 agrees at 7 bases. V lost 10 bases to trimming and J lost 6 bases; unmatched junction nucleotides: 9. The CDR3 spans 12 residues. Germline assignment: CDR1 MNHNY and CDR2 SVGAGI (reference sequence).

This clonotype was seen at least ten times. The chain joins TRBV12-3 or TRBV12-4 to TRBJ2-1; tentatively, D is TRBD2 (6 bases). V lost 3 bases and J lost 6, with 9 bases in between. The CDR3 is 13 residues long. CDR3 sequence (DNA): TGTGCCAGCAGTTTTTATAGCGGCAATGAGCAGTTCTTC. Amino acids: CASSFYSGNEQFF.

V and J are TRBV5-6 and TRBJ2-4; D ambiguous. The CDR3 runs to 16 residues. CDR1 and CDR2 from the germline V gene are SGHDT and YYEEEE. Trimming removed 3 bases at V and 0 bases at J, with 13 bases between. CDR3 sequence reads: CASSYRTVRAKNIQYF. The CDR3 coding sequence is TGTGCCAGCAGCTACAGAACAGTACGAGCCAAAAACATTCAGTACTTC.

This clonotype was recorded a few times. The chain couples TRBV11-3 to TRBJ2-5; no clear D. The CDR3 consists of 12 residues. Deletions cut 5 bases from V and 3 bases from J, with 7 bases between. CDR1 and CDR2 from the germline V gene are SGHNT and YENEEA. CDR3 nucleotides: TGTGCCAGCAGCCGGTACGAAGAGACCCAGTACTTC. It encodes CASSRYEETQYF.

CDR3 bases: TGCAGCGTTTCACCGGGACAGGGCGGGGAGCAGTACTTC. Protein sequence: CSVSPGQGGEQYF. The V call is TRBV29-1, the J call TRBJ2-7; 9 nucleotides agree with TRBD1. The CDR3 spans 13 residues. The trim removed 5 bases at V and 7 bases at J, leaving 9 bases unmatched. Germline V gene lookup returns CDR1 SQVTM and CDR2 ANQGSEA.

The gene calls are TRBV7-9 and TRBJ2-1; D uncertain. The CDR3 totals 17 residues. Trimming pared 5 bases from V and 0 bases from J, leaving 17 bases between. Per the germline V gene, CDR1 is SEHNR and CDR2 is FQNEAQ (reference sequence). The CDR3 is CASSRLETVVSYNEQFF. The CDR3 nucleotides are TGTGCCAGCAGCCGCTTAGAGACGGTGGTCTCCTACAATGAGCAGTTCTTC.

This clonotype was seen a handful of times. This chain joins TRBV3-1 and TRBJ1-2, with no clear D. The V gene's germline CDR1 is LGHDT and CDR2 YNNKEL (reference sequence). The CDR3 loop spans 16 amino acids. Deletions cut 2 bases from V and 1 base from J, with 14 bases between. This chain's CDR3 is CASSQSRRIFNYGYTF. In nucleotides, the CDR3 is TGTGCCAGCAGCCAAAGCAGACGGATCTTTAACTATGGCTACACCTTC.

This clonotype was seen a few times. The rearrangement links TRBV10-3 to TRBJ2-1, with 7 bases identical to TRBD2. Germline V gene sequence: CDR1 ENHRY, CDR2 SYGVKD. CDR3 length: 13 residues. After removal of 3 bases from V and 5 bases from J, the junction contained 1 base not matched to a gene. The CDR3 DNA follows: TGTGCCATCAGTGACCTAGCGGACAATGAGCAGTTCTTC. Protein product: CAISDLADNEQFF.